The 32 T cell receptor beta chains listed next were all sequenced from one sample in a study of blood T cell repertoires in COVID-19. Profiled with immunoSEQ multiplex PCR; TCRdb holds only in-frame clones, not every one. The table lists a few hundred thousand clones, around 87% of them singletons. The specimen was peripheral blood. Every receptor here comes from a young woman with COVID-19, enrolled during active disease.

The rearrangement uses TRBV2 and TRBJ1-4, with D unresolved. Germline V gene lookup returns CDR1 SNHLY and CDR2 FYNNEI. The ends were cut back, 9 bases at V and 0 bases at J, with 14 bases in the middle. The CDR3 is 15 residues long. The CDR3 reads CASALGETTNEKLFF. CDR3 nucleotides: TGTGCCAGTGCCCTCGGGGAGACAACTAATGAAAAACTGTTTTTT.

The V and J genes are TRBV3-1 (or the pseudogene TRBV3-2) and TRBJ2-3; perhaps TRBD1 as D (5 bases). The V gene's germline CDR1 is LGHDT and CDR2 YNNKEL (reference sequence). V shed 4 bases and J shed 4 bases, with 9 bases lying between them. The CDR3 contains 13 residues. The CDR3 spells CASSPWGADTQYF. Here the CDR3 DNA reads TGTGCCAGCAGCCCCTGGGGCGCAGATACGCAGTATTTT.

This chain uses TRBV4-3 with TRBJ1-6; D unresolved. V lost 0 bases to trimming and J lost 6 bases, with 9 bases between them. CDR1 and CDR2 (germline): LGHNA, YSLEER. There are 15 residues in the CDR3. CDR3 loop: CASSQESGRNSPLHF. The CDR3 nucleotides are TGCGCCAGCAGCCAAGAATCGGGTCGTAATTCACCCCTCCACTTT.

The chain combines TRBV29-1 with TRBJ2-1; D may be TRBD2 (5 bases). V gave up 3 bases and J gave up 5 bases, with 17 bases separating them. The CDR3 consists of 15 residues. Germline CDR1 SQVTM, CDR2 ANQGSEA. In DNA, the CDR3 is TGCAGCGTTGATTGGTCTAGCAGGCGGGACAATGAGCAGTTCTTC. This sequence encodes CSVDWSSRRDNEQFF.

J is TRBJ2-1 and V is TRBV28, with TRBD2 identical over 10 bases. The CDR3 consists of 15 residues. Germline V gene lookup returns CDR1 MDHEN and CDR2 SYDVKM. V was clipped by 5 bases and J by 6 bases; unmatched bases: 7. This CDR3 is CASSPTSGTFNEQFF. The CDR3 DNA sequence: TGTGCCAGCAGTCCTACTAGCGGGACGTTCAATGAGCAGTTCTTC.

To note about this clone: This sample includes further DNA sequences coding for the same CDR3. This chain joins TRBV5-1 and TRBJ2-5; TRBD2 matches at 12 bases. The CDR3 loop spans 15 amino acids. Germline assignment: CDR1 SGHRS and CDR2 YFSETQ. V shed 0 bases and J 4 bases; nucleotides not matched to a gene: 1. Written as DNA, the CDR3 is TGCGCCAGCAGCTTGGGGGGACTAGCGGGAGAGACCCAGTACTTC. This encodes CASSLGGLAGETQYF.

V usage is TRBV27 and J usage is TRBJ1-6, with 7 bases aligning to TRBD1. J gave up 3 bases and V 5 bases, and 4 bases lay outside the gene matches. In germline, CDR1 is MNHEY, CDR2 SMNVEV (reference sequence). The CDR3 has 15 residues. The CDR3 nucleotides are TGTGCCAGCAGTCGGGACAGCTTCTATAATTCACCCCTCCACTTT. It translates to CASSRDSFYNSPLHF.

V usage is TRBV5-1 and J usage is TRBJ1-2, with D perhaps TRBD1 (5 bases). Germline loops: CDR1 SGHRS, CDR2 YFSETQ. V was pared by 0 bases and J by 7 bases, with 10 bases between. The CDR3 covers 13 residues. The chain's CDR3 is CASSLDRPSGYTF. CDR3 DNA sequence: TGCGCCAGCAGCTTGGACAGGCCCTCTGGCTACACCTTC.

The V call is TRBV2, the J call TRBJ2-7, with 10 bases aligning to TRBD2. Germline assignment: CDR1 SNHLY and CDR2 FYNNEI. The V and J ends lost 6 bases and 4 bases, in that order; junction bases with no gene match: 9. The CDR3 length is 15 residues. CDR3 protein: CASRLAGPMLYEQYF. The CDR3 DNA follows: TGTGCCAGCAGACTAGCGGGACCCATGTTGTACGAGCAGTACTTC.

V usage is TRBV6-5 and J usage is TRBJ1-2; 7 bases match TRBD1. CDR3 length: 14 amino acids. With 6 bases clipped from V and 0 bases from J, the junction kept 4 bases outside the gene matches. From germline, CDR1 is MNHEY and CDR2 SVGAGI. Here the CDR3 reads CASRTGPSNYGYTF. CDR3 in DNA: TGTGCCAGCAGGACAGGGCCCTCTAACTATGGCTACACCTTC.

V and J are TRBV2 and TRBJ2-3, with D hard to call. Trimming cost V 7 bases and J 2 bases, with 13 bases left between them. Germline assignment: CDR1 SNHLY and CDR2 FYNNEI. The CDR3 length is 14 residues. The CDR3 sequence is CASNQRLITDTQYF. DNA for the CDR3: TGTGCCAGCAACCAGCGTCTAATCACAGATACGCAGTATTTT.

The V gene is TRBV27, the J gene TRBJ2-1, with TRBD1 identical over 9 bases. CDR1 is MNHEY, CDR2 SMNVEV, per germline (reference sequence). CDR3 length: 17 amino acids. Trimming cost V 5 bases and J 7 bases; bases outside gene matches: 15. The CDR3 protein is CASSMKPGQGFGNEQFF. The CDR3 nucleotides are TGTGCCAGCAGTATGAAGCCAGGACAGGGGTTTGGTAATGAGCAGTTCTTC.

The chain recombines TRBV6-4 with TRBJ1-2; TRBD1 matches 8 bases. This CDR3 is 14 amino acids long. Germline trimming cut 4 bases from V and 6 bases from J; bases unmatched to any gene: 7. Germline CDR1 is MRHNA and CDR2 is SNTAGT. CDR3 in DNA: TGTGCCAGCAGTGGGGCCGAGACAGGGGATGGCTACACCTTC. Protein product: CASSGAETGDGYTF.

This clone was picked up a small number of times. The chain is built from TRBV4-3 and TRBJ2-1; 7 nucleotides match TRBD1. Trimming removed 4 bases from V and 0 bases from J; junction bases left unmatched: 3. Per the germline V gene, CDR1 is LGHNA and CDR2 is YSLEER. The CDR3 consists of 15 residues. The CDR3 reads CASSPGGSSYNEQFF. The CDR3 nucleotides read TGCGCCAGCAGCCCAGGGGGTAGCTCCTACAATGAGCAGTTCTTC.

This chain joins TRBV10-1 and TRBJ2-7; TRBD2 might be the D (5 bases). The germline V gene has CDR1 WNHNN and CDR2 SYGVQD (reference sequence). Trimming removed 3 bases from V and 0 bases from J, with 12 bases in between. The CDR3 is 15 amino acids. For the CDR3, the DNA is TGCGCCAGCAGTGAAGCGGACTGGTACTCCTACGAGCAGTACTTC. Encoded protein: CASSEADWYSYEQYF.

As to this clone: The identical CDR3 is also encoded by other nucleotide sequences in the sample. V and J are TRBV6-5 and TRBJ2-2, with D possibly matching TRBD2 (6 bases). The germline V gene encodes CDR1 MNHEY and CDR2 SVGAGI. This CDR3 comprises 14 residues. V lost 6 bases and J 1 base, leaving 9 bases between the germline ends. The DNA for the CDR3 is TGTGCCAGCAGGCGGGACTGGAACACCGGGGAGCTGTTTTTT. This sequence encodes CASRRDWNTGELFF.

The chain recombines TRBV9 with TRBJ2-7, with TRBD2 matching 8 bases. V lost 8 bases, J lost 6 bases, and 10 bases stayed unmatched. The germline V gene has CDR1 SGDLS and CDR2 YYNGEE. The CDR3 sequence is 13 residues long. In nucleotides, the CDR3 is TGTGCCAGTTCAGCGGGAGTAAACAGCGAGCAGTACTTC. Residues: CASSAGVNSEQYF.

V is TRBV2 and J is TRBJ2-1; 12 bases align to TRBD2. The V gene's germline CDR1 is SNHLY and CDR2 FYNNEI. J gave up 2 bases and V 4 bases, and 3 bases lay outside the gene matches. This CDR3 has 16 residues. CDR3 protein: CASSVRLAGAYNEQFF. CDR3 in DNA: TGTGCCAGCAGTGTAAGACTAGCGGGAGCCTACAATGAGCAGTTCTTC.

V is TRBV7-2 and J is TRBJ2-5; 8 bases align to TRBD1. The V gene's germline CDR1 is SGHTA and CDR2 FQGNSA. The V and J ends lost 5 bases and 5 bases, in that order; junction bases with no gene match: 10. The CDR3 is made up of 15 amino acids. Here the CDR3 DNA reads TGTGCCAGCAGCCAACGACAGGGGCGCACGGAGACCCAGTACTTC. Amino acids: CASSQRQGRTETQYF.

The rearrangement uses TRBV6-1 and TRBJ1-6; D call uncertain. Trimming left V 9 bases short and J 5 bases short, with 17 bases between. Germline V gene data show CDR1 as MNHNS and CDR2 as SASEGT. The CDR3 extends over 15 amino acids. Here the CDR3 reads CASSVGEFNNSPLHF. CDR3 DNA sequence: TGTGCCAGTTCGGTCGGGGAATTTAATAATTCACCCCTCCACTTT.

This clone was recorded once. The chain employs TRBV7-3 and TRBJ2-3; tentatively, D is TRBD1 (6 bases). The germline gives CDR1 SGHTA, CDR2 FQGTGA. V lost 1 base, J lost 4 bases, and 12 bases lay in between. The CDR3 has 15 amino acids. DNA of the CDR3: TGTGCCAGCAGCTTAAACAGGGATCTGGCAGATACGCAGTATTTT. It encodes CASSLNRDLADTQYF.

V is TRBV28 and J is TRBJ1-3, with TRBD1 matching over 8 bases. The germline V gene encodes CDR1 MDHEN and CDR2 SYDVKM. The CDR3 extends over 17 amino acids. Unmatched junction bases numbered 10, after V lost 1 base and J lost 5 bases. CDR3 in DNA: TGTGCCAGCAGTTTATCCCGGCAGGGGGCGGGAAGAAACACCATATATTTT. This codes for CASSLSRQGAGRNTIYF.

This chain joins TRBV7-9 and TRBJ1-2; D remains ambiguous. Per the germline V gene, CDR1 is SEHNR and CDR2 is FQNEAQ (reference sequence). The V end lost 5 bases, the J end lost 3 bases, and 10 bases lay between the germline ends. There are 13 residues in the CDR3. This CDR3 is CASSLGVDYGYTF. The DNA of the CDR3 is TGTGCCAGCAGCCTCGGAGTTGACTATGGCTACACCTTC.

The count of this clone is one. The chain recombines TRBV29-1 with TRBJ1-1; TRBD1 might be the D (5 bases). Germline values: CDR1 SQVTM, CDR2 ANQGSEA. The CDR3 contains 14 residues. Between the trimmed V and J ends, which lost 5 bases and 1 base, there was a span of 14 bases. Here the CDR3 DNA reads TGCAGCGTTCTCCCACAGGATACGAACACTGAAGCTTTCTTT. Amino acid sequence: CSVLPQDTNTEAFF.

V and J are TRBV9 and TRBJ2-7; 7 nucleotides match TRBD2. Germline trimming cut 1 base from V and 4 bases from J; bases unmatched to any gene: 8. Germline V gene lookup returns CDR1 SGDLS and CDR2 YYNGEE. The CDR3 has 15 residues. CDR3 in amino acids: CASSVQLAGLYEQYF. CDR3 coding DNA: TGTGCCAGCAGCGTACAGTTAGCGGGTTTATACGAGCAGTACTTC.

The chain links TRBV7-9 to TRBJ1-1; D is possibly TRBD1 (5 bases). Germline lookup yields CDR1 SEHNR and CDR2 FQNEAQ (reference sequence). Trimming removed 5 bases at V and 1 base at J, with 14 bases between. This CDR3 has 15 residues. CDR3 in DNA: TGTGCCAGCAGCGCGCAGGGTTATGGGAACACTGAAGCTTTCTTT. Translation gives CASSAQGYGNTEAFF.

V is TRBV5-1 and J is TRBJ2-7; 11 bases align to TRBD2. The CDR3 runs to 15 residues. CDR1 SGHRS and CDR2 YFSETQ come from the germline V gene. The V gene end was trimmed by 4 bases and the J gene end by 1 base; junction bases not matched to a gene: 4. The CDR3 DNA is TGCGCCAGCAGCACCATAGCGGGAGGGTCCTACGAGCAGTACTTC. Its translation is CASSTIAGGSYEQYF.

The chain joins TRBV21-1 to TRBJ2-7; TRBD2, as called in the table, went unchecked against the DNA. TRBV21-1 is designated a pseudogene. The CDR3 is 15 residues long. CDR3 coding DNA: TGTGCCAGCAGCAAGGGACTAGCGGGAGAAGGCGAGCAGTACTTC. Translated: CASSKGLAGEGEQYF.

The chain links TRBV7-2 to TRBJ1-2; a weak D match, TRBD1 (5 bases). The CDR3 contains 16 residues. Trimming took off 1 base at V and 8 bases at J, with 20 bases between the two ends. The V gene's germline CDR1 is SGHTA and CDR2 FQGNSA. The DNA for the CDR3 is TGTGCCAGCAGCTTAGGGGGATTTCGGGGGGAAAGAGGCTACACCTTC. Protein product: CASSLGGFRGERGYTF.

V gene TRBV3-1 (or the pseudogene TRBV3-2) combines with J gene TRBJ1-1; D gene uncertain. Germline CDR1 LGHDT, CDR2 YNNKEL (reference sequence). The CDR3 length is 13 residues. Trimming took off 1 base at V and 8 bases at J, with 11 bases between the two ends. The CDR3: CASSQAIEEEAFF. CDR3 DNA sequence: TGTGCCAGCAGCCAAGCTATAGAGGAAGAAGCTTTCTTT.

The chain links TRBV2 to TRBJ2-1, with a possible D match to TRBD2 (6 bases). Germline CDR1 reads SNHLY; CDR2 reads FYNNEI. Trimming stripped 5 bases from V and 5 bases from J, with 13 bases between. CDR3 length equals 14 residues. For the CDR3, the DNA is TGTGCCAGCAGTCTGGGGACTGTACACAATGAGCAGTTCTTC. Translating gives CASSLGTVHNEQFF.

The J gene is TRBJ2-5, the V gene TRBV28; D is undetermined. Per the germline V gene, CDR1 is MDHEN and CDR2 is SYDVKM. Trimming shortened V by 5 bases and J by 2 bases, and 9 bases separated the two germline ends. The CDR3 sequence is 13 residues long. CDR3 region: CASSPALQETQYF. The CDR3 nucleotides are TGTGCCAGCAGTCCCGCACTTCAAGAGACCCAGTACTTC.